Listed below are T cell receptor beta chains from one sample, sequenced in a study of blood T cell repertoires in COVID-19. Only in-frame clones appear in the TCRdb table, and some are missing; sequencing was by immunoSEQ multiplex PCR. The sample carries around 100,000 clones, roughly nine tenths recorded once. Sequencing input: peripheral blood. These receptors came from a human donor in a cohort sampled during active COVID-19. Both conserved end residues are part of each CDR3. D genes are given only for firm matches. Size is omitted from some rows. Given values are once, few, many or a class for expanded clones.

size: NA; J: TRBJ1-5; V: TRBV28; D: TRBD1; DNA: TGTGCCAGCAGTGGGACAGGGGGCGATGGCAATCAGCCCCAGCATTTT; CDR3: CASSGTGGDGNQPQHF
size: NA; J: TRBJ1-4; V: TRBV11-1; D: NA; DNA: TGTGCCAGCAGCCCACCTGGGGCAGAAAAACTGTTTTTT; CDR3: CASSPPGAEKLFF
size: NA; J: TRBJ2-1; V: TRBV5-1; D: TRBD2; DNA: TGCGCCAGCAGCTTGGATGGCGGGAGGGTGAATGAGCAGTTCTTC; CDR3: CASSLDGGRVNEQFF
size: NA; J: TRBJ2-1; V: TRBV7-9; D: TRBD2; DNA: TGTGCCAGCAGCCAAGAGGCGGGGGTATACAATGAGCAGTTCTTC; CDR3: CASSQEAGVYNEQFF
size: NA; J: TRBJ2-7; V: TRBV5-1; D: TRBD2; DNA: TGCGCCAGCAGCTTTGACGGGAGGTCCTACGAGCAGTACTTC; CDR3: CASSFDGRSYEQYF
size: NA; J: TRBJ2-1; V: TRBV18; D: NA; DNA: TGTGCCAGCTCACCACCTCTAACCCCCAATGAGCAGTTCTTC; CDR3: CASSPPLTPNEQFF
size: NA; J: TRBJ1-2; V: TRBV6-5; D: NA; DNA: TGTGCCAGCACCCGGGGGGGAGGGGTCGGCTACACCTTC; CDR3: CASTRGGGVGYTF
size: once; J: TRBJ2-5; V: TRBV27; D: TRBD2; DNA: TGTGCCACCTCGAGGTTAGCGGGAGCTCTGGAGACCCAGTACTTC; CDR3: CATSRLAGALETQYF
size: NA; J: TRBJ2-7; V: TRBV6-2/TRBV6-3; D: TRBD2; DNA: TGTGCCAGCAGTTACTCGACAACGGGGGGCTACGAGCAGTACTTC; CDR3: CASSYSTTGGYEQYF
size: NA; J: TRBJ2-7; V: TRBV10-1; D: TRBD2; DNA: TGCGCCAGCAGTGTAGGACTAGCGGGGTACGAGCAGTACTTC; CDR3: CASSVGLAGYEQYF
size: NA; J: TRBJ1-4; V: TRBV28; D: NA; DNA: TGTGCCAGCGGTGAGCTCCCGCCTAATGAAAAACTGTTTTTT; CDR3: CASGELPPNEKLFF
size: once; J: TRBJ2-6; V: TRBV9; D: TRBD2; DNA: TGTGCCAGCAGCTGGACTAGCGGGAGTTCCAACGTCCTGACTTTC; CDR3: CASSWTSGSSNVLTF
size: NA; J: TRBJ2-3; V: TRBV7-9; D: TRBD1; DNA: TGTGCCAGTAATACAGGGGTAACAGATACGCAGTATTTT; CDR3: CASNTGVTDTQYF
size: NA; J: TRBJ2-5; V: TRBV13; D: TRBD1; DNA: TGTGCCAGCAGCTCAGACAGGGGGCCGGGGCAAGAGACCCAGTACTTC; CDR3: CASSSDRGPGQETQYF
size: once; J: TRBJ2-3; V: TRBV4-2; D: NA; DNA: TGTGCCAGCAGCCAGGACTATAGGGGGGGAAGCACAGATACGCAGTATTTT; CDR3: CASSQDYRGGSTDTQYF
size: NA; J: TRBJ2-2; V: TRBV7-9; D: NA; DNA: TGTGCCAGCAGCTTTGGAGGGTACACCGGGGAGCTGTTTTTT; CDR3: CASSFGGYTGELFF
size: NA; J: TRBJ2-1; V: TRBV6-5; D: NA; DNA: TGTGCCAGTTTGCCCGGCGGAGGGTACAATGAGCAGTTCTTC; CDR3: CASLPGGGYNEQFF
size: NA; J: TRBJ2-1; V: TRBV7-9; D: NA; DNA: TGTGCCAGCAGCCAAGGACCCCGACCGGGGATTGAGCAGTTCTTC; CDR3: CASSQGPRPGIEQFF
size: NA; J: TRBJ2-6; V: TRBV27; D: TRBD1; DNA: TGTGCCAGCGGACAGGGGGCAGGTGGGGCCAACGTCCTGACTTTC; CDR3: CASGQGAGGANVLTF
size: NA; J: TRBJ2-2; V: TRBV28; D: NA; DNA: TGTGCCAGCAGTTTATGGCTGCAGGGAGGTTCCGGGGAGCTGTTTTTT; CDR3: CASSLWLQGGSGELFF
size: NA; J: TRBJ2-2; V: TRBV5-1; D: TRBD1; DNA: TGCGCCAGCAGCTCGGAACCCCGGGACAGGGATTTGGCCGGGGAGCTGTTTTTT; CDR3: CASSSEPRDRDLAGELFF
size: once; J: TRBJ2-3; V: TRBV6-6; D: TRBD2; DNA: TGTGCCAGCAGGAGGGGAGGGCTGACAGATACGCAGTATTTT; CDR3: CASRRGGLTDTQYF
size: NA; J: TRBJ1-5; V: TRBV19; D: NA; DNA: TGTGCCAGTAGGGCTATTCAGGGTCAGCCCCAGCATTTT; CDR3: CASRAIQGQPQHF
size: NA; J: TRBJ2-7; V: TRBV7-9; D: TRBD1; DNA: TGTGCCAGCAGCTCGACTCGGGACAGGGGGCACGAGCAGTACTTC; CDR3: CASSSTRDRGHEQYF
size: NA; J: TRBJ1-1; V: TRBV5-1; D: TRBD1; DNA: TGCGCCAGCAGCTCGGCCCCGGGACAGACTGAAGCTTTCTTT; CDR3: CASSSAPGQTEAFF
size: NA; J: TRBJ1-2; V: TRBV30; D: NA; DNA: TGTGCCTGGAGTCGACCGGGAGTTGGGGACTATGGCTACACCTTC; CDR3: CAWSRPGVGDYGYTF
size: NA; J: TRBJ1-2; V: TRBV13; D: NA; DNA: TGTGCCAGCAGCACCCGTTGGACAGTGATCAATGGCTACACCTTC; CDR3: CASSTRWTVINGYTF
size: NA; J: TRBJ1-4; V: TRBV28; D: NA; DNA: TGTGCCAGCAGTCCCACCCTGTCCGACAGGATGTTTTTT; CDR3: CASSPTLSDRMFF
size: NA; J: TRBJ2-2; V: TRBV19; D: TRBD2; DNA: TGTGCCAGTACCCAAGGCGGGAGGTCCGGGGAGCTGTTTTTT; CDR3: CASTQGGRSGELFF
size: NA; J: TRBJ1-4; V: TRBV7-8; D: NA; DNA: TGTGCCAGCAGCTTAGCGCGTAACAGGGTGGGAGAAAAACTGTTTTTT; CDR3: CASSLARNRVGEKLFF
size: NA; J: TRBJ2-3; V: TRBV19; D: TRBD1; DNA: TGTGCCAGTAGTATTTTTTCCGGCAGGGGGGATACGCAGTATTTT; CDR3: CASSIFSGRGDTQYF
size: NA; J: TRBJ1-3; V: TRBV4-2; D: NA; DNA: TGTGCCAGCAGCCCCGGTGACTCTGGAAACACCATATATTTT; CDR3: CASSPGDSGNTIYF
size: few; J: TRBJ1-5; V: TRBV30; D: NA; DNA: TGTGCCTGGAACCGAGGGGGGGGCGGCAATCAGCCCCAGCATTTT; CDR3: CAWNRGGGGNQPQHF
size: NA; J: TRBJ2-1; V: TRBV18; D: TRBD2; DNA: TGTGCCAGCTCACCTGTACTAGCGGGAGGAGAAAATGAGCAGTTCTTC; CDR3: CASSPVLAGGENEQFF
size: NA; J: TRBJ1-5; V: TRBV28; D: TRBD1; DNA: TGTGCCAGCCATGACAGGGATGGTCAGCCCCAGCATTTT; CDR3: CASHDRDGQPQHF
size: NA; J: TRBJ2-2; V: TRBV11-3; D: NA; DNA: TGTGCCAGCAGCTTGGGGGCAGTCACCGGGGAGCTGTTTTTT; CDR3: CASSLGAVTGELFF